A single sample gave rise to the 24 T cell receptor beta chains below, sequenced in a study of blood T cells in healthy people across ages. For the second PCR, which ran for roughly 6 to 11 cycles, a sample-barcoded 5' primer and a J-beta primer mix were used. TCRdb re-analysed the 5' RACE reads in MiXCR, keeping a single row per CDR3 protein. The sample lists 800,000 or so distinct CDR3 sequences; roughly 25% were seen once. This sample also belongs to another study, concerning T cells of mothers and their children.

The sequenced sample was blood. These receptors originate from a boy aged 5-17 years in good health.

There are a few counts of this clonotype. CDR3 nucleotide sequence: TGTGCCACCAGTGACAGAATGAACACTGAAGCTTTCTTT. This translates into CATSDRMNTEAFF. The chain has TRBV24-1 and TRBJ1-1; D gene ambiguous. In germline, CDR1 is KGHDR, CDR2 SFDVKD. The CDR3 spans 13 residues. The ends were cut back, 4 bases at V and 0 bases at J, with 5 bases in the middle.

This clonotype was seen a few times. V is TRBV21-1 and J is TRBJ2-5; whether TRBD1, the table's D call, matches the DNA was not checked. TRBV21-1 is a known pseudogene. The CDR3 extends over 13 amino acids. The CDR3 spells CASGGTDQETQYF. CDR3 nucleotides: TGTGCCAGCGGGGGGACAGATCAAGAGACCCAGTACTTC.

The chain uses TRBV20-1 and TRBJ2-5; D remains ambiguous. CDR1 DFQATT and CDR2 SNEGSKA come from the germline V gene (reference sequence). This CDR3 is built from 13 residues. V was cut by 6 bases and J by 3 bases, with 14 bases left in between. The CDR3, as DNA: TGCAGTGCCCGACAAGGATCGAAAGAGACCCAGTACTTC. Its translation: CSARQGSKETQYF.

The V gene is TRBV9, the J gene TRBJ2-5; TRBD1 agrees at 11 bases. The CDR3 length is 15 residues. V was clipped by 4 bases and J by 11 bases; unmatched bases: 13. Germline-derived CDR1 and CDR2 are SGDLS and YYNGEE. The CDR3, as DNA: TGTGCCAGCAGCCGAGAGGGGACAGGGGGGTCAGAGCAGTACTTC. Translation gives CASSREGTGGSEQYF.

The chain joins TRBV2 to TRBJ1-2; TRBD1 is a possible D gene (5 bases). Trimming took 8 bases from V and 8 from J, leaving 21 bases between them. Per the germline V gene, CDR1 is SNHLY and CDR2 is FYNNEI. The CDR3 has 14 amino acids. The CDR3 here is CASVYRITYVGYTF. CDR3 DNA: TGTGCCAGCGTCTACAGGATCACCTATGTGGGCTACACCTTC.

This clonotype has just a few counts. This chain joins TRBV29-1 and TRBJ2-5; D is possibly TRBD1 or TRBD2 (5 bases each). Germline V CDR1 and CDR2: SQVTM, ANQGSEA. The CDR3 runs 12 residues. V shed 6 bases and J shed 3 bases, with 11 bases lying between them. CDR3 sequence: CSVVGPEETQYF. In DNA form, the CDR3 reads TGCAGCGTCGTGGGACCGGAAGAGACCCAGTACTTC.

The CDR3 coding sequence is TGTGCCAGCAGTTTGCGGGATACCATGCGGGAGACCCAGTACTTC. This codes for CASSLRDTMRETQYF. V gene TRBV28 combines with J gene TRBJ2-5, with D possibly TRBD2 on 6 matching bases. Germline lookup yields CDR1 MDHEN and CDR2 SYDVKM. There are 15 residues in the CDR3. Between the trimmed V and J ends, which lost 3 bases and 5 bases, there was a span of 16 bases.

This clonotype was detected only a few times. V usage is TRBV6-2 or TRBV6-3 and J usage is TRBJ2-3; the D is unclear. V dropped 6 bases and J dropped 5 bases, with 12 bases sitting between them. Germline lookup yields CDR1 MNHEY and CDR2 SVGEGT. The CDR3 runs 13 residues. The CDR3 loop reads CASSRTSQDTQYF. The CDR3 region has the DNA TGTGCCAGCAGCCGAACATCCCAAGATACGCAGTATTTT.

This clonotype has a handful of counts. The V and J genes are TRBV11-1 and TRBJ2-4; D is possibly TRBD2 (6 bases). CDR3 size: 16 residues. CDR1 and CDR2 (germline): SGHAT, FQDESV (reference sequence). The ends were cut back, 0 bases at V and 4 bases at J, with 13 bases in the middle. Here the CDR3 DNA reads TGTGCCAGCAGCTTAGCTGGGACTGGGGGAAAAAACATTCAGTACTTC. Translation: CASSLAGTGGKNIQYF.

This chain connects TRBV29-1 to TRBJ1-1; unclear D gene. The CDR3 is 13 residues long. Per the germline V gene, CDR1 is SQVTM and CDR2 is ANQGSEA. The V and J ends lost 4 bases and 4 bases respectively, with 13 bases between them. The CDR3 sequence is CSVVQPLGTEAFF. Here the CDR3 DNA reads TGCAGCGTTGTCCAGCCTTTGGGCACTGAAGCTTTCTTT.

Notes on this clonotype: Germline is not matched at one junction end, which may reflect a read error. V gene TRBV7-7 combines with J gene TRBJ2-7; D is possibly TRBD1 (5 bases). CDR1 SSHAT and CDR2 FNYEAQ come from the germline V gene (reference sequence). The CDR3 length is 15 residues. The CDR3 loop is CASRFPGRGTYEQYF. The CDR3 DNA follows: TGTGCTAGCAGATTCCCAGGTAGGGGCACCTACGAGCAGTACTTC.

This clonotype came up a few times. The chain joins TRBV20-1 to TRBJ2-5; D is ambiguous. This CDR3 spans 15 amino acids. Germline values: CDR1 DFQATT, CDR2 SNEGSKA (reference sequence). V was pared by 0 bases and J by 1 base, with 12 bases between. The CDR3 sequence: CSARDPGSVQETQYF. CDR3 nucleotides: TGCAGTGCTAGAGATCCAGGTTCGGTCCAAGAGACCCAGTACTTC.

This clonotype occurred a few times. J is TRBJ1-3 and V is TRBV12-3 or TRBV12-4, with a tentative D call TRBD1 (5 bases). The CDR3 is 18 amino acids. V gave up 4 bases and J gave up 0 bases, with 19 bases separating them. CDR3 amino acids: CASSSTAGLGYSGNTIYF. CDR3 DNA sequence: TGTGCCAGCAGTTCTACAGCAGGGCTAGGTTACTCTGGAAACACCATATATTTT.

The chain recombines TRBV12-3 or TRBV12-4 with TRBJ2-4; 8 nucleotides match TRBD1. The CDR3 is 14 residues long. V lost 4 bases, J lost 9 bases, and 8 bases stayed unmatched. The CDR3 loop reads CASSSRGREGIQYF. CDR3 in DNA: TGTGCCAGCAGTTCCAGGGGGCGGGAAGGCATTCAGTACTTC.

This clonotype was seen a handful of times. J is TRBJ1-1 and V is TRBV6-5; D perhaps matches TRBD1 (6 bases). V lost 0 bases and J lost 0, with 11 bases in between. CDR3 length equals 16 residues. Germline loops: CDR1 MNHEY, CDR2 SVGAGI. CDR3 in amino acids: CASSYSYRVVNTEAFF. In DNA form, the CDR3 reads TGTGCCAGCAGTTACTCCTACAGGGTTGTGAACACTGAAGCTTTCTTT.

The J gene is TRBJ2-5, the V gene TRBV28, with 12 nucleotides matching TRBD1. The J call may not be correct, given that the DNA end is closer to TRBJ2-7. CDR1 is MDHEN and CDR2 is SYDVKM in the germline V gene. The CDR3 extends over 15 amino acids. CDR3 loop: CASSFAGTGGNEQYF. For the CDR3, the DNA is TGTGCCAGCAGTTTTGCCGGGACAGGGGGCAACGAGCAGTACTTC.

There are a few counts of this clonotype. This sequence joins TRBV28 and TRBJ1-2; no firm D call. The V gene's germline CDR1 is MDHEN and CDR2 SYDVKM. V lost 3 bases and J 8 bases, leaving 7 bases between the germline ends. The CDR3 is 11 residues long. The CDR3 loop reads CASSFPEGYTF. For the CDR3, the DNA is TGTGCCAGCAGTTTTCCGGAGGGCTACACCTTC.

The chain carries TRBV6-1 and TRBJ2-1, with a tentative D call TRBD1 (5 bases). The assigned J gene may be wrong: the sequence end matches TRBJ2-5 better. This CDR3 has 14 residues. The germline V gene has CDR1 MNHNS and CDR2 SASEGT. CDR3 residues: CASRTAGYRETQYF. Here the CDR3 DNA reads TGTGCCAGCAGGACTGCAGGGTATCGTGAGACCCAGTACTTC.

This clonotype was detected a few times. The gene calls are TRBV5-1 and TRBJ2-5; possibly TRBD1 for D (6 bases). The germline V gene has CDR1 SGHRS and CDR2 YFSETQ. The CDR3 extends over 14 amino acids. Trimming removed 4 bases from V and 0 bases from J, with 10 bases in between. CDR3 sequence: CASSGGPYQETQYF. The CDR3, as DNA: TGCGCCAGCAGCGGGGGCCCTTACCAAGAGACCCAGTACTTC.

This clonotype has a handful of counts. CDR3 residues: CSVEGARGSDEQYF. DNA of the CDR3: TGCAGCGTTGAAGGAGCCAGGGGATCTGACGAGCAGTACTTC. The chain joins TRBV29-1 to TRBJ2-7; a possible D gene is TRBD1 (6 bases). This CDR3 spans 14 amino acids. V gave up 1 base and J gave up 5 bases, with 15 bases separating them. CDR1 is SQVTM and CDR2 is ANQGSEA in the germline V gene.

This chain joins TRBV9 and TRBJ1-1, with a tentative D call TRBD1 (5 bases). The V end was cut by 0 bases, the J end by 5 bases, with 20 bases between. The CDR3 extends over 17 amino acids. Germline CDR1 reads SGDLS; CDR2 reads YYNGEE. The CDR3 coding sequence is TGTGCCAGCAGCGTAGCTTCGATCGGTGGGGCGCGGACTGAAGCTTTCTTT. This gives the protein CASSVASIGGARTEAFF.

This clonotype was seen a few times. The chain has TRBV28 and TRBJ1-6, with D possibly being TRBD1 (5 bases). CDR1 and CDR2 from the germline V gene are MDHEN and SYDVKM. Trimming cost V 3 bases and J 9 bases, with 15 bases left between them. This CDR3 region has 15 residues. The CDR3 nucleotides are TGTGCCAGCAGTTTTCAGGGTCGGGGTGGTTCACCCCTCCACTTT. Residues: CASSFQGRGGSPLHF.

This chain joins TRBV19 and TRBJ2-3; D not certain. The CDR3 length is 14 residues. The germline V and J ends were trimmed by 4 bases and 1 base, with 9 bases remaining between them. The germline V gene has CDR1 LNHDA and CDR2 SQIVND (reference sequence). CDR3 amino acids: CASSRPSRTDTQYF. CDR3 bases: TGTGCCAGTAGTAGACCGAGCCGCACAGATACGCAGTATTTT.

V and J are TRBV20-1 and TRBJ2-5; tentative D call: TRBD1 (6 bases). TRBJ2-7 matches the DNA end more closely, so the J call is doubtful. Per germline, CDR1 DFQATT and CDR2 SNEGSKA (reference sequence). The CDR3 runs 13 residues. The CDR3 is CSAFSGVDYEQYV. CDR3 nucleotides: TGCAGTGCTTTCTCAGGGGTGGACTACGAGCAGTACGTC.